The rows below give T cell receptor beta chains drawn from one sample of a study of cytomegalovirus exposure and HLA in healthy donors. Clones were sequenced by immunoSEQ multiplex PCR, and TCRdb holds only the in-frame ones, with some missing. The table lists fewer than 120,000 clones, more than 60% of them singletons, with approximately 5.6% in the top ten. Sequences were obtained from PBMCs. These receptors came from a young man in good health and CMV-seropositive. Each CDR3 is given with its conserved first and last residue. D genes are given only for firm matches. Some rows mark clone size as missing; the rest say once, few, many or name a class of expanded clone.

length: 15; V: TRBV11-2; J: TRBJ2-6; size: -; D: -; CDR3: CASSRGQPGANVLTF; DNA: TGTGCCAGCAGCCGCGGTCAACCTGGGGCCAACGTCCTGACTTTC
length: 12; V: TRBV7-7; J: TRBJ2-7; size: -; D: TRBD2; CDR3: CASSRGGLEQYF; DNA: TGTGCCAGCAGCCGGGGGGGTCTGGAGCAGTACTTC
length: 13; V: TRBV6-6; J: TRBJ2-3; size: -; D: -; CDR3: CASNGALTDTQYF; DNA: TGTGCCAGCAACGGTGCTCTCACAGATACGCAGTATTTT
length: 11; V: TRBV21-1; J: TRBJ2-7; size: few; D: -; CDR3: CASSRRGWQYF; DNA: TGTGCCAGCAGCAGAAGGGGGTGGCAGTACTTC
length: 16; V: TRBV30; J: TRBJ2-1; size: -; D: -; CDR3: CAWIAASTQGINEQFF; DNA: TGTGCCTGGATTGCAGCGTCTACCCAGGGGATCAATGAGCAGTTCTTC
length: 14; V: TRBV7-2; J: TRBJ2-7; size: -; D: TRBD1; CDR3: CASSKGQEFYEQYF; DNA: TGTGCCAGCAGCAAGGGACAGGAGTTCTACGAGCAGTACTTC
length: 15; V: TRBV6-5; J: TRBJ2-5; size: -; D: TRBD2; CDR3: CATLLFGGGQETQYF; DNA: TGTGCCACCCTCCTCTTTGGCGGGGGGCAAGAGACCCAGTACTTC
length: 15; V: TRBV11-3; J: TRBJ2-5; size: -; D: TRBD1; CDR3: CASSSGQDLQETQYF; DNA: TGTGCCAGCAGCTCCGGACAGGACCTTCAAGAGACCCAGTACTTC
length: 13; V: TRBV19; J: TRBJ1-1; size: -; D: TRBD1; CDR3: CASRRQGAPEAFF; DNA: TGTGCCAGTAGGCGACAGGGGGCCCCTGAAGCTTTCTTT
length: 19; V: TRBV11-2; J: TRBJ2-3; size: -; D: TRBD2; CDR3: CASSPGLAGGPGRTDTQYF; DNA: TGTGCCAGCAGCCCCGGACTAGCGGGGGGGCCAGGGCGCACAGATACGCAGTATTTT
length: 17; V: TRBV4-1; J: TRBJ2-3; size: -; D: TRBD2; CDR3: CASSQEGLAGIIDTQYF; DNA: TGCGCCAGCAGCCAAGAGGGACTAGCGGGAATCATAGATACGCAGTATTTT
length: 16; V: TRBV9; J: TRBJ2-2; size: -; D: TRBD1; CDR3: CASSARDSRNTGELFF; DNA: TGTGCCAGCAGCGCCCGGGACAGCAGGAACACCGGGGAGCTGTTTTTT
length: 15; V: TRBV19; J: TRBJ1-6; size: -; D: TRBD1; CDR3: CASSIGTGGNSPLHF; DNA: TGTGCCAGTAGTATAGGGACAGGGGGTAATTCACCCCTCCACTTT
length: 19; V: TRBV10-3; J: TRBJ2-7; size: -; D: -; CDR3: CAISESGAMWTASSYEQYF; DNA: TGTGCCATCAGTGAGTCGGGGGCTATGTGGACAGCAAGCTCCTACGAGCAGTACTTC
length: 16; V: TRBV7-8; J: TRBJ1-1; size: -; D: TRBD1; CDR3: CASSQGDKRMNTEAFF; DNA: TGTGCCAGCAGCCAGGGGGACAAGCGTATGAACACTGAAGCTTTCTTT
length: 15; V: TRBV11-2; J: TRBJ2-5; size: -; D: TRBD1; CDR3: CASSLSGTGAETQYF; DNA: TGTGCCAGCAGCTTAAGTGGGACAGGGGCAGAGACCCAGTACTTC
length: 15; V: TRBV5-6; J: TRBJ2-7; size: -; D: -; CDR3: CASSLFFRGAYEQYF; DNA: TGTGCCAGCAGCTTGTTTTTCAGAGGAGCCTACGAGCAGTACTTC
length: 15; V: TRBV10-2; J: TRBJ2-7; size: once; D: TRBD1; CDR3: CASTKTGGSSYEQYF; DNA: TGCGCCAGCACGAAAACAGGGGGCAGCTCCTACGAGCAGTACTTC
length: 15; V: TRBV29-1; J: TRBJ1-2; size: -; D: -; CDR3: CSVLRGIQGIYGYTF; DNA: TGCAGCGTCCTTAGAGGCATCCAGGGGATATATGGCTACACCTTC
length: 13; V: TRBV2; J: TRBJ2-3; size: -; D: -; CDR3: CASSEAHPGTQYF; DNA: TGTGCCAGCAGTGAAGCTCATCCGGGTACGCAGTATTTT
length: 12; V: TRBV2; J: TRBJ2-5; size: -; D: -; CDR3: CASGSGKETQYF; DNA: TGTGCCAGCGGTTCGGGGAAAGAGACCCAGTACTTC
length: 16; V: TRBV4-1; J: TRBJ1-2; size: -; D: -; CDR3: CASSQVEQGPIYGYTF; DNA: TGCGCCAGCAGCCAAGTTGAACAGGGACCCATCTATGGCTACACCTTC
length: 15; V: TRBV7-3; J: TRBJ2-5; size: -; D: TRBD2; CDR3: CASSLGGGGTETQYF; DNA: TGTGCCAGCAGCTTAGGCGGGGGGGGCACGGAGACCCAGTACTTC
length: 14; V: TRBV27; J: TRBJ2-5; size: few; D: -; CDR3: CASSLLDRKETQYF; DNA: TGTGCCAGCAGTTTATTGGACAGAAAAGAGACCCAGTACTTC
length: 11; V: TRBV11-2; J: TRBJ2-3; size: few; D: -; CDR3: CASSGSDTQYF; DNA: TGTGCCAGCTCGGGGTCAGATACGCAGTATTTT
length: 14; V: TRBV27; J: TRBJ1-1; size: -; D: -; CDR3: CASSDAGMNTEAFF; DNA: TGTGCCAGCAGCGACGCGGGAATGAACACTGAAGCTTTCTTT